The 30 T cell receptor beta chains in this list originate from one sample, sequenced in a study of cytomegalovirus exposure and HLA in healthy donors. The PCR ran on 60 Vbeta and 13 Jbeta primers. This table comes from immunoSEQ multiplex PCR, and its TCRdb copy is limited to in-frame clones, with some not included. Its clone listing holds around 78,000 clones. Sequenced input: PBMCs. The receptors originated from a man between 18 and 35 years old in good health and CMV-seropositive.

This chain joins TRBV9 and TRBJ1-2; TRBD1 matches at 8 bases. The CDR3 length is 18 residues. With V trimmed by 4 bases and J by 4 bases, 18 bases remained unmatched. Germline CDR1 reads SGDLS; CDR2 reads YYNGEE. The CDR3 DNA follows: TGTGCCAGCAGCCTCCCGGGCAGGCAGGGGGCTAGGGGCTATGGCTACACCTTC. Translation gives CASSLPGRQGARGYGYTF.

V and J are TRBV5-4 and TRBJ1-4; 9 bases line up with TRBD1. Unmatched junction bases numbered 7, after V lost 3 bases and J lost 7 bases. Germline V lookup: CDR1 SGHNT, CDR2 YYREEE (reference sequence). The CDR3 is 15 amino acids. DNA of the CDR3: TGTGCCAGCAGCTCCGGTTACAGGGGGCCTGAAAAACTGTTTTTT. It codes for CASSSGYRGPEKLFF. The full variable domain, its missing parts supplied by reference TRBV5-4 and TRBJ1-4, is ETGVTQSPTHLIKTRGQQVTLRCSSQSGHNTVSWYQQALGQGPQFIFQYYREEENGRGNFPPRFSGLQFPNYSSELNVNALELDDSALYLCASSSGYRGPEKLFFGSGTQLSVL.

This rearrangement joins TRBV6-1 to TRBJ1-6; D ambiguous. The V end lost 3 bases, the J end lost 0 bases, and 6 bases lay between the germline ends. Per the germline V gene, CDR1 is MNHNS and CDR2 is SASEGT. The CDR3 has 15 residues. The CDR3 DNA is TGTGCCAGCAGTGATCGGGGCTCCTATAATTCACCCCTCCACTTT. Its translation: CASSDRGSYNSPLHF.

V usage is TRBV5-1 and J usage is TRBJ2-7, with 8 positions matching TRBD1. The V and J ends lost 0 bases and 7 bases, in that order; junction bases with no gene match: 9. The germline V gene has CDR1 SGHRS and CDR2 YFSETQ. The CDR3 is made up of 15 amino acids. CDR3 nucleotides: TGCGCCAGCAGCTTGGATAGCCAGGGGGCGTTTGAGCAGTACTTC. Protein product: CASSLDSQGAFEQYF. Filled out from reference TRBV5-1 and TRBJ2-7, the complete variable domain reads KAGVTQTPRYLIKTRGQQVTLSCSPISGHRSVSWYQQTPGQGLQFLFEYFSETQRNKGNFPGRFSGRQFSNSRSEMNVSTLELGDSALYLCASSLDSQGAFEQYFGPGTRLTVT.

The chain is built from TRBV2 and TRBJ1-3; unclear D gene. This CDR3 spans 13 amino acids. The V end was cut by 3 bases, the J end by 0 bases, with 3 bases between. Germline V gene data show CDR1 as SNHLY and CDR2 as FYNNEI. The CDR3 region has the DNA TGTGCCAGCAGTGACTTCTCTGGAAACACCATATATTTT. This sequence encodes CASSDFSGNTIYF.

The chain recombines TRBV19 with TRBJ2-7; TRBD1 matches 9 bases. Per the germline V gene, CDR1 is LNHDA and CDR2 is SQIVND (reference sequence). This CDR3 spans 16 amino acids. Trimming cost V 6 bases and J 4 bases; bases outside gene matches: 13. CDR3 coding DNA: TGTGCCAGTAGCCAAGGGACAGGGAATTTTAGGTACGAGCAGTACTTC. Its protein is CASSQGTGNFRYEQYF.

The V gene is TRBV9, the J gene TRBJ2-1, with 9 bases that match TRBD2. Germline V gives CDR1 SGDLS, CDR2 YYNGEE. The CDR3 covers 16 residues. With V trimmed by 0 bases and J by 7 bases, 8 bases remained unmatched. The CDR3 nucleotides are TGTGCCAGCAGCGTAGGGTTAGCGGGGGTTGAGAATGAGCAGTTCTTC. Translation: CASSVGLAGVENEQFF.

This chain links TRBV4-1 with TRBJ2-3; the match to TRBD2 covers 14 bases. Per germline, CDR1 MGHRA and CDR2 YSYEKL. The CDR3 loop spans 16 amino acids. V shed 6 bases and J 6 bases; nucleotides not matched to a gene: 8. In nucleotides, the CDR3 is TGCGCCAGCAGGACTAGCGGGAGGGCCTCGTTGGATACGCAGTATTTT. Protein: CASRTSGRASLDTQYF.

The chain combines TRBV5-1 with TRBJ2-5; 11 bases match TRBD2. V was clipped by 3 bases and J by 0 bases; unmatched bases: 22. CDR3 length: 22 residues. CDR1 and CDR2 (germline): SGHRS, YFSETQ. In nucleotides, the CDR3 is TGCGCCAGCAGCTACCCCCCGACTAGCGGGGTCCCGAGGTTGGGGTACCAAGAGACCCAGTACTTC. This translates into CASSYPPTSGVPRLGYQETQYF. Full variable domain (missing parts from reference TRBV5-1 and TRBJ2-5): KAGVTQTPRYLIKTRGQQVTLSCSPISGHRSVSWYQQTPGQGLQFLFEYFSETQRNKGNFPGRFSGRQFSNSRSEMNVSTLELGDSALYLCASSYPPTSGVPRLGYQETQYFGPGTRLLVL.

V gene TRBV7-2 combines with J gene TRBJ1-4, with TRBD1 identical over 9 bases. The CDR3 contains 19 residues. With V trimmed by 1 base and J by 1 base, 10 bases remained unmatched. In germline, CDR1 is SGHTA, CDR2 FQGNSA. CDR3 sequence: CASSLGVKDRGLTNEKLFF. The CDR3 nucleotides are TGTGCCAGCAGCTTAGGGGTGAAGGACAGGGGATTAACTAATGAAAAACTGTTTTTT.

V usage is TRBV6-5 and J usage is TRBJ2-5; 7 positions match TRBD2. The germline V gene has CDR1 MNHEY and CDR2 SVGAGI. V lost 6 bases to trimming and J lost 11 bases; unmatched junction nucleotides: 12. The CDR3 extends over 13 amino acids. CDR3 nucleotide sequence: TGTGCCAGCAGCAACGGGAGGCGAGGGGAGCAGTACTTC. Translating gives CASSNGRRGEQYF.

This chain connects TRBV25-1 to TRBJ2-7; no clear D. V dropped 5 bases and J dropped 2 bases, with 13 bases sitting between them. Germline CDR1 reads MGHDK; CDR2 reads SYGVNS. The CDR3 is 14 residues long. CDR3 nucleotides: TGTGCCAGCAGTTCTCGGATGACACCCTACGAGCAGTACTTC. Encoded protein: CASSSRMTPYEQYF.

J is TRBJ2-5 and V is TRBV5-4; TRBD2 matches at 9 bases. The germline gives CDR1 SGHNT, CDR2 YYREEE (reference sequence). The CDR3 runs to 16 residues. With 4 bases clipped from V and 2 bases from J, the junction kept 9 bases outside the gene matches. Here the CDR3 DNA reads TGTGCCAGCAGCCCCTCCGCGGGGGGGCTTCAAGAGACCCAGTACTTC. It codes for CASSPSAGGLQETQYF.

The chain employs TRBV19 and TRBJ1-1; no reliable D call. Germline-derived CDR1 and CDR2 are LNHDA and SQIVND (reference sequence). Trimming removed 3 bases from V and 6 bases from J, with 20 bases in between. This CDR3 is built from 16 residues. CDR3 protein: CASSIGWGGGPAEAFF. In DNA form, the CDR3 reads TGTGCCAGTAGTATCGGTTGGGGTGGAGGTCCCGCTGAAGCTTTCTTT.

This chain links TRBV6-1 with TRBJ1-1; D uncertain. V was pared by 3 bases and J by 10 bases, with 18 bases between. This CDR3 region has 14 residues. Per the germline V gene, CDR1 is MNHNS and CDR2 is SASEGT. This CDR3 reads CASSENLPPSGAFF. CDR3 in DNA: TGTGCCAGCAGTGAGAACCTGCCCCCCTCGGGAGCTTTCTTT.

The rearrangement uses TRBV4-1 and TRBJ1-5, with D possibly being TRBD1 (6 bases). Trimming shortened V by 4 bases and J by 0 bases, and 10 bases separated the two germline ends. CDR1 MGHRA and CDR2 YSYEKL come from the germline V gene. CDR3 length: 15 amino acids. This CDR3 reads CASSRGGGSNQPQHF. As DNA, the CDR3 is TGCGCCAGCAGCCGAGGGGGTGGTAGCAATCAGCCCCAGCATTTT.

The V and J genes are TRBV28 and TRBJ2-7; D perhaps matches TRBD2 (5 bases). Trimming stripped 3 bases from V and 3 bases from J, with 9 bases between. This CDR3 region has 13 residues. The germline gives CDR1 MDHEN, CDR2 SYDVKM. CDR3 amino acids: CASSFPEDYEQYF. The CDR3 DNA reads TGTGCCAGCAGTTTTCCGGAGGACTACGAGCAGTACTTC.

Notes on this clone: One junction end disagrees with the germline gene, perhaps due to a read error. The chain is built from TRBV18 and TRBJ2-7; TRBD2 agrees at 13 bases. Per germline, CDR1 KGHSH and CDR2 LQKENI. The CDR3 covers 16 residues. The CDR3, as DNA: TGTGCCAGCTCACGAGGACTAGCGGGAGTCTCCGACGAGCAGTACTTC. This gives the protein CASSRGLAGVSDEQYF.

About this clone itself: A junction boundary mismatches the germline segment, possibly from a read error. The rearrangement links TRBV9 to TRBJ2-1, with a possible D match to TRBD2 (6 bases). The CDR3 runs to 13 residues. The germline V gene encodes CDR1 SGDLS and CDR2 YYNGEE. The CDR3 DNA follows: TGTGCCAGCAGCGTAGCGGACTACAGTGAGCAGTTCTTC. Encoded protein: CASSVADYSEQFF.

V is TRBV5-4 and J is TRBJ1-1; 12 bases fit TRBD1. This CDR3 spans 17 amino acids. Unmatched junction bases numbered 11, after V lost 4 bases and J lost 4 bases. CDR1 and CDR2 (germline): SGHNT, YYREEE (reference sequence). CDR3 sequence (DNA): TGTGCCAGCAGCGTGCCGGGACAGGGGGCGATGGGCACTGAAGCTTTCTTT. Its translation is CASSVPGQGAMGTEAFF. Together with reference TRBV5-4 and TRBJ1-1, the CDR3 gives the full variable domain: ETGVTQSPTHLIKTRGQQVTLRCSSQSGHNTVSWYQQALGQGPQFIFQYYREEENGRGNFPPRFSGLQFPNYSSELNVNALELDDSALYLCASSVPGQGAMGTEAFFGQGTRLTVV.

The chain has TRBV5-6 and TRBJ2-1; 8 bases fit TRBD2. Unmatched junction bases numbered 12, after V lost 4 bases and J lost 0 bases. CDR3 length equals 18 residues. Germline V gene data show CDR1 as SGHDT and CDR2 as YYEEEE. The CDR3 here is CASSPSLGLAPSYNEQFF. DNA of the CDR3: TGTGCCAGCAGCCCGTCCTTAGGACTAGCCCCCTCCTACAATGAGCAGTTCTTC.

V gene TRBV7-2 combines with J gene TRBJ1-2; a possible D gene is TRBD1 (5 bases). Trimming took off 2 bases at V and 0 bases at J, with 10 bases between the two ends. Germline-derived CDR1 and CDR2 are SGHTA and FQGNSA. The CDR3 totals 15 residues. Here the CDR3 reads CASSLSLTANYGYTF. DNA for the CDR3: TGTGCCAGCAGCTTATCACTGACAGCTAACTATGGCTACACCTTC.

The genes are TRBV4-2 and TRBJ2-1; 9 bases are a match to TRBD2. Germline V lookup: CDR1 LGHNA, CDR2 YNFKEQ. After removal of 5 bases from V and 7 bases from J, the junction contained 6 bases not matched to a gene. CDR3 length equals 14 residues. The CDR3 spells CASSSGLAQNEQFF. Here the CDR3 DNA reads TGTGCCAGCAGCTCCGGACTAGCGCAGAATGAGCAGTTCTTC.

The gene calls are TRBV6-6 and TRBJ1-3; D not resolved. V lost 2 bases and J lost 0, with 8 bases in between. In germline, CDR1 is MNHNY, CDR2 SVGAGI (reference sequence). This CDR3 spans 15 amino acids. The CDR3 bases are TGTGCCAGCAGTTACGAAGGGAGCTCTGGAAACACCATATATTTT. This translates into CASSYEGSSGNTIYF.

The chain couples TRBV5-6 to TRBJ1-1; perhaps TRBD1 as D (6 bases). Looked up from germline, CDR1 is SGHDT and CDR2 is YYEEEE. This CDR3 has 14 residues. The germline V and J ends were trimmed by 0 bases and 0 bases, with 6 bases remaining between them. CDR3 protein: CASSLGQVNTEAFF. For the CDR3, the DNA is TGTGCCAGCAGCTTGGGACAGGTGAACACTGAAGCTTTCTTT.

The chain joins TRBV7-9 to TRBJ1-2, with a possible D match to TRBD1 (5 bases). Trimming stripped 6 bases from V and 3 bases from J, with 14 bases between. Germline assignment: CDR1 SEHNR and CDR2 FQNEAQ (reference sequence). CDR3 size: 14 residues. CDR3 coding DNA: TGTGCCAGCAGATCTGATGGGGGGGACTATGGCTACACCTTC. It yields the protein CASRSDGGDYGYTF.

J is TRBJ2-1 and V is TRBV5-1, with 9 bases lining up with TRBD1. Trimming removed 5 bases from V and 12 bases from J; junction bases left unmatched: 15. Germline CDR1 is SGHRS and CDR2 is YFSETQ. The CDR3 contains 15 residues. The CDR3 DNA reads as TGCGCCAGCAGGCTGGGACAGGGAGCCGCAATAGGGCAGTTCTTC. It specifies CASRLGQGAAIGQFF.

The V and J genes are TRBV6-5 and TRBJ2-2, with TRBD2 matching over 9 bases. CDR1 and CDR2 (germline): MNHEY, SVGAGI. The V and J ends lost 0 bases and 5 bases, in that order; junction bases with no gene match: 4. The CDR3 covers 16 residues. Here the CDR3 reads CASSYSSSGTTGELFF. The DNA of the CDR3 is TGTGCCAGCAGTTACTCGTCTAGCGGGACTACCGGGGAGCTGTTTTTT.

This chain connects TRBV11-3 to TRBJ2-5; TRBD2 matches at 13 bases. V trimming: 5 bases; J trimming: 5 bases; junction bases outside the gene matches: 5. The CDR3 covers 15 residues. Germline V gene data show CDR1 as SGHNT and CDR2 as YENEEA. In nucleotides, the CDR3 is TGTGCCAGCAGCACCATGGGACTAGCGGGGGAGACCCAGTACTTC. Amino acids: CASSTMGLAGETQYF.

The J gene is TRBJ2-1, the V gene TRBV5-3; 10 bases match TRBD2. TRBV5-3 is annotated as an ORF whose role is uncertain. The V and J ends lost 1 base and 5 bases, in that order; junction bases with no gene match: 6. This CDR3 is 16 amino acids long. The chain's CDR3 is CARSLWGLAKDNEQFF. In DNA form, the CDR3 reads TGTGCCAGAAGCTTGTGGGGACTAGCGAAAGACAATGAGCAGTTCTTC.